This TCR beta chain derives from a study of beta chain features in type 1 diabetes. Overall study context: Patients did not differ from healthy donors in age, gender or cell yield.

Averaging roughly 100 mL, one heparinised blood draw was given by each donor. Notes on the study in general: In type 1 diabetes patients, VDJ junctions had fewer insertions; deletions at these junctions were more frequent. A potential influence of HLA type upon TCRB rearrangement remained unresolved herein. TCRB CDR3s were moderately but significantly shorter in Type 1 diabetes patients in all four CD4+ subsets.

Reverse transcription of all isolated RNA meant that expressed TCRB transcripts were sequenced. Method: immunoSEQ multiplex PCR; TCRdb's copy keeps in-frame clones and lacks some. The sample includes hundreds of thousands of clones, 11% to 15% of them seen just once. As regards this clone: Its antigen is currently unknown.

Between the trimmed V and J ends, which lost 1 base and 2 bases, there was a span of 15 bases. Germline loops: CDR1 SGHVS, CDR2 FNYEAQ. The length of the CDR3 is 16 residues. The receptor was derived from a man aged 18 to 30 with type 1 diabetes. This chain uses TRBV7-6 with TRBJ2-7; TRBD2 is a possible D gene (5 bases). The sequencing input was naive CD4+ T cells from blood. The CDR3 bases are TGTGCCAGCAGCTTAGAGTTGAGGGATCCGGCCTACGAGCAGTACTTC. The encoded protein is CASSLELRDPAYEQYF.